These 22 T cell receptor beta chains were sequenced from one sample in a study of cytomegalovirus exposure and HLA in healthy donors. Primers: 60 Vbeta forward and 13 Jbeta reverse. Some clones are missing from TCRdb's copy, which holds only in-frame ones; the method was immunoSEQ multiplex PCR. The table has 150,000 to 200,000 clones, roughly 80% seen once. Material: PBMCs. The receptors stem from a man aged 18 to 35 in good health and CMV-seropositive.

This chain joins TRBV29-1 and TRBJ2-1; unclear D gene. Per germline, CDR1 SQVTM and CDR2 ANQGSEA. CDR3 size: 11 residues. Trimming stripped 1 base from V and 7 bases from J, with 5 bases between. As DNA, the CDR3 is TGCAGCGTTGAAGTACAGAATGAGCAGTTCTTC. Protein sequence: CSVEVQNEQFF.

The V call is TRBV5-1, the J call TRBJ2-3, with TRBD2 matching 14 bases. The germline gives CDR1 SGHRS, CDR2 YFSETQ. The CDR3 is made up of 17 amino acids. V was clipped by 6 bases and J by 4 bases; unmatched bases: 10. CDR3 sequence (DNA): TGCGCCAGCATCGAGACTAGCGGGAGGGCCGGAGCAGATACGCAGTATTTT. As protein: CASIETSGRAGADTQYF.

As to this clone: Mismatch with germline at one junction end may stem from a read error. The chain joins TRBV28 to TRBJ1-2, with D maybe TRBD1 (6 bases). Germline-derived CDR1 and CDR2 are MDHEN and SYDVKM. The CDR3 is 12 residues long. The CDR3 coding sequence is TGTGCCAGCAGTTTGACGAACCGACAGGCAATCTTC. Its protein is CASSLTNRQAIF.

In its sample, this clone was seen once. The chain is built from TRBV2 and TRBJ2-7; the match to TRBD1 covers 7 bases. This CDR3 has 14 residues. Germline V lookup: CDR1 SNHLY, CDR2 FYNNEI. Written as DNA, the CDR3 is TGTGGCAGGTCCGCCGGGACAGCTTCCTACGAGCAGTACTTC. This sequence encodes CGRSAGTASYEQYF.

The chain is built from TRBV6-5 and TRBJ2-3; 8 bases are shared with TRBD1. The length of the CDR3 is 15 residues. Per germline, CDR1 MNHEY and CDR2 SVGAGI. The V segment lost 6 bases and the J segment 4 bases; nucleotides outside the gene matches: 9. The CDR3 region is CASRVTGEVADTQYF. The CDR3, as DNA: TGTGCCAGCAGAGTGACAGGGGAAGTCGCAGATACGCAGTATTTT.

The rearrangement links TRBV6-1 to TRBJ2-5, with D possibly matching TRBD1 (5 bases). The germline gives CDR1 MNHNS, CDR2 SASEGT. The CDR3 runs 13 residues. V was trimmed by 11 bases and J by 3 bases, leaving 16 bases between them. Here the CDR3 DNA reads TGTGCCGCTTCGGGCAGGGTAGAAGAGACCCAGTACTTC. Translation: CAASGRVEETQYF.

The chain couples TRBV2 to TRBJ2-2, with 7 bases identical to TRBD1. The V segment lost 4 bases and the J segment 10 bases; nucleotides outside the gene matches: 3. This CDR3 has 12 amino acids. From germline, CDR1 is SNHLY and CDR2 FYNNEI. This CDR3 reads CASSGQGEELFF. Written as DNA, the CDR3 is TGTGCCAGCAGTGGACAGGGAGAGGAGCTGTTTTTT.

The chain links TRBV2 to TRBJ1-5, with no clear D. The germline CDR1 and CDR2 sequences are SNHLY and FYNNEI. The CDR3 spans 17 residues. V lost 2 bases and J lost 1, with 15 bases in between. CDR3 DNA sequence: TGTGCCAGCAGTGAACTGGCAACAAGTACCAGCAATCAGCCCCAGCATTTT. Its translation is CASSELATSTSNQPQHF.

This chain uses TRBV7-6 with TRBJ2-5; 8 positions agree with TRBD1. Germline trimming cut 4 bases from V and 0 bases from J; bases unmatched to any gene: 10. Germline V gene sequence: CDR1 SGHVS, CDR2 FNYEAQ. The CDR3 loop spans 17 amino acids. For the CDR3, the DNA is TGTGCCAGCAGCTCCCAGGCCGGGACAGGAAACCAAGAGACCCAGTACTTC. Its protein product is CASSSQAGTGNQETQYF.

The chain links TRBV9 to TRBJ2-2, with D unclear. Germline-derived CDR1 and CDR2 are SGDLS and YYNGEE. The CDR3 has 14 residues. V was shortened by 3 bases and J by 1 base, with 7 bases between the two germline ends. In DNA form, the CDR3 reads TGTGCCAGCAGCGAGACACTGAACACCGGGGAGCTGTTTTTT. As protein: CASSETLNTGELFF.

J is TRBJ2-2 and V is TRBV28; D not certain. V was cut by 7 bases and J by 4 bases, with 7 bases left in between. CDR1 is MDHEN and CDR2 is SYDVKM in the germline V gene. The CDR3 loop spans 12 amino acids. CDR3 amino acids: CASNVGTGELFF. As DNA, the CDR3 is TGTGCCAGCAACGTCGGCACCGGGGAGCTGTTTTTT.

This clone was observed a handful of times. The V gene is TRBV28, the J gene TRBJ2-7, with 9 positions matching TRBD2. CDR1 and CDR2 (germline): MDHEN, SYDVKM. J was trimmed by 7 bases and V by 11 bases; bases with no gene match: 12. The CDR3 is 13 amino acids. CDR3 region: CASYGTSPGEQYF. Written as DNA, the CDR3 is TGTGCCTCGTACGGGACTAGCCCGGGGGAGCAGTACTTC.

The sample holds one count of this clone. The chain couples TRBV16 to TRBJ1-3; no clear D. CDR1 and CDR2 (germline): KGHSY, FQNENV. V shed 0 bases and J shed 4 bases, with 10 bases lying between them. This CDR3 region has 15 residues. CDR3 sequence: CASSQSTVGGNTIYF. In DNA, the CDR3 is TGTGCCAGCAGCCAATCCACAGTGGGCGGAAACACCATATATTTT.

The chain joins TRBV11-2 to TRBJ2-1; perhaps TRBD2 as D (5 bases). Per germline, CDR1 SGHAT and CDR2 FQNNGV. The V and J ends lost 5 bases and 6 bases respectively, with 17 bases between them. CDR3 length: 15 amino acids. The CDR3 protein is CASSAAVAVPNEQFF. Here the CDR3 DNA reads TGTGCCAGCAGCGCAGCGGTTGCGGTCCCCAATGAGCAGTTCTTC. Together with reference TRBV11-2 and TRBJ2-1, the CDR3 gives the full variable domain: EAGVAQSPRYKIIEKRQSVAFWCNPISGHATLYWYQQILGQGPKLLIQFQNNGVVDDSQLPKDRFSAERLKGVDSTLKIQPAKLEDSAVYLCASSAAVAVPNEQFFGPGTRLTVL.

In its sample, this clone was seen a few times. The rearrangement uses TRBV15 and TRBJ1-5; D remains ambiguous. This CDR3 contains 12 residues. Germline lookup yields CDR1 LNHNV and CDR2 YYDKDF (reference sequence). V lost 0 bases and J lost 7, with 4 bases in between. The CDR3 here is CATSRERQPQHF. The CDR3 bases are TGTGCCACCAGCAGAGAGAGGCAGCCCCAGCATTTT. The variable domain in full, with the rest retrieved from reference TRBV15 and TRBJ1-5, is DAMVIQNPRYQVTQFGKPVTLSCSQTLNHNVMYWYQQKSSQAPKLLFHYYDKDFNNEADTPDNFQSRRPNTSFCFLDIRSPGLGDTAMYLCATSRERQPQHFGDGTRLSIL.

This chain links TRBV6-4 with TRBJ2-1; 9 bases map to TRBD2. The CDR3 spans 16 residues. Germline loops: CDR1 MRHNA, CDR2 SNTAGT. Trimming removed 0 bases from V and 5 bases from J; junction bases left unmatched: 5. Here the CDR3 reads CASSDSVLAGHNEQFF. The CDR3 nucleotides read TGTGCCAGCAGTGACTCCGTACTAGCGGGCCACAATGAGCAGTTCTTC.

The chain links TRBV5-1 to TRBJ1-6; D call uncertain. Germline V gene sequence: CDR1 SGHRS, CDR2 YFSETQ. V lost 0 bases and J 0 bases, leaving 10 bases between the germline ends. The CDR3 consists of 17 residues. CDR3 protein: CASSLGTASSYNSPLHF. The DNA for the CDR3 is TGCGCCAGCAGCTTGGGGACTGCGAGCTCCTATAATTCACCCCTCCACTTT.

On this clone: Other DNA sequences of this sample code for an identical CDR3. V is TRBV10-3 and J is TRBJ1-5, with D tentatively TRBD1 (5 bases). V was shortened by 8 bases and J by 9 bases, with 14 bases between the two germline ends. Germline CDR1 reads ENHRY; CDR2 reads SYGVKD. There are 12 residues in the CDR3. The DNA for the CDR3 is TGTGCCATCGGGGCAGCCGATCGGCCCCAGCATTTT. Translated: CAIGAADRPQHF.

The chain has TRBV7-2 and TRBJ2-3, with no clear D. The CDR3 runs 13 residues. Trimming removed 5 bases at V and 4 bases at J, with 10 bases between. Per germline, CDR1 SGHTA and CDR2 FQGNSA. Here the CDR3 reads CASSPLYADTQYF. CDR3 nucleotides: TGTGCCAGCAGCCCCCTATATGCAGATACGCAGTATTTT. Full variable domain (missing parts from reference TRBV7-2 and TRBJ2-3): GAGVSQSPSNKVTEKGKDVELRCDPISGHTALYWYRQSLGQGLEFLIYFQGNSAPDKSGLPSDRFSAERTGGSVSTLTIQRTQQEDSAVYLCASSPLYADTQYFGPGTRLTVL.

The rearrangement joins TRBV7-9 to TRBJ2-7; D is perhaps TRBD2 (5 bases). Trimming pared 6 bases from V and 0 bases from J, leaving 9 bases between. The CDR3 consists of 13 residues. The germline CDR1 and CDR2 sequences are SEHNR and FQNEAQ (reference sequence). As DNA, the CDR3 is TGTGCCAGCAGATACCGGGACTCCTACGAGCAGTACTTC. Encoded protein: CASRYRDSYEQYF.

The chain has TRBV28 and TRBJ2-3, with D possibly TRBD2 on 5 matching bases. The germline CDR1 and CDR2 sequences are MDHEN and SYDVKM. The V and J ends lost 6 bases and 0 bases respectively, with 7 bases between them. The CDR3 totals 13 residues. CDR3 region: CASSRTSTDTQYF. The CDR3 DNA sequence: TGTGCCAGCAGCCGGACTAGCACAGATACGCAGTATTTT. Together with reference TRBV28 and TRBJ2-3, the CDR3 gives the full variable domain: DVKVTQSSRYLVKRTGEKVFLECVQDMDHENMFWYRQDPGLGLRLIYFSYDVKMKEKGDIPEGYSVSREKKERFSLILESASTNQTSMYLCASSRTSTDTQYFGPGTRLTVL.

This clone was seen a handful of times. The rearrangement uses TRBV11-2 and TRBJ1-4; D call uncertain. Germline V lookup: CDR1 SGHAT, CDR2 FQNNGV. The CDR3 runs 17 residues. V lost 1 base to trimming and J lost 0 bases, with 12 bases between them. This chain's CDR3 is CASSLAPSTATNEKLFF. CDR3 coding DNA: TGTGCCAGCAGCTTAGCTCCATCCACAGCAACTAATGAAAAACTGTTTTTT.